These T cell receptor beta chains were read from a single sample in a study of cytotoxic CD8 clonotypes in ibrutinib-treated CLL. Produced via immunoSEQ multiplex PCR; TCRdb's table is partial and in-frame only. The data hold some 300,000 clones, with 80% observed a single time. The starting material was PBMCs, obtained before ibrutinib treatment. The receptors stem from a human donor with chronic lymphocytic leukemia. The CDR3 runs from the conserved cysteine through the conserved F or W. The D gene is left open where the match is weak. Expanded clones are given a class, and other clones once, few, many or no size at all.

CDR3 DNA	CDR3 protein	clone size	CDR3 length	J gene	D gene	V gene
TGTGCCAGCAGTTACGGGACAGGGGGCTCTGAAAAACTGTTTTTT	CASSYGTGGSEKLFF	.	15	TRBJ1-4	TRBD1	TRBV6-5
TGCGCCAGCAGCGCCGGGACTACGGCACCCGGGGAGCTGTTTTTT	CASSAGTTAPGELFF	.	15	TRBJ2-2	TRBD2	TRBV5-1
TGCGCCAGCAGCCAAGGGACTAGCGGGAGGTCAGATACGCAGTATTTT	CASSQGTSGRSDTQYF	once	16	TRBJ2-3	TRBD2	TRBV4-3
TGTGCCTGGAGCCATTCTATTGAAAAACTGTTTTTT	CAWSHSIEKLFF	.	12	TRBJ1-4	.	TRBV30
TGTGCCAGCAGCCCCCTAAGAGGTAGCAATCAGCCCCAGCATTTT	CASSPLRGSNQPQHF	.	15	TRBJ1-5	.	TRBV7-8
TGTGCCAGCAGCTCCCGACTCCCTCTCGCAGATACGCAGTATTTT	CASSSRLPLADTQYF	.	15	TRBJ2-3	.	TRBV7-9
TGTGCCAGCAGCTTAAAGGCGGGACTAGAAGAGACCCAGTACTTC	CASSLKAGLEETQYF	.	15	TRBJ2-5	TRBD2	TRBV7-3
TGTGCCAGCAGTTTAGGGACAGGGCTTTATGGCTACACCTTC	CASSLGTGLYGYTF	.	14	TRBJ1-2	TRBD1	TRBV28
TGTGCCAGCAGCGTTTCATCCTGGGCCACTGAAGCTTTCTTT	CASSVSSWATEAFF	.	14	TRBJ1-1	.	TRBV9
TGCGCCAGCAGCCCCAGGGCGGGCAAAAACTACGAGCAGTACTTC	CASSPRAGKNYEQYF	.	15	TRBJ2-7	.	TRBV4-1
TGTGCCAGCAGCTTGGGGACAGGGGTTTTCTACACCTTC	CASSLGTGVFYTF	.	13	TRBJ1-2	TRBD1	TRBV7-2
TGTGCACTTCAAGGGGGGGCCCTGAACACTGAAGCTTTCTTT	CALQGGALNTEAFF	.	14	TRBJ1-1	.	TRBV28
TGTGCCAGCAGCTTAGTTAGTCGGGCAGGGCAATACGAGCAGTACTTC	CASSLVSRAGQYEQYF	few	16	TRBJ2-7	.	TRBV7-9
TGCGCCAGCAGCTCCGGAAGCGCTCCTAGCACAGATACGCAGTATTTT	CASSSGSAPSTDTQYF	.	16	TRBJ2-3	.	TRBV5-1
TGTGCCAGCAGCTCCGGAGCAGGGGTCGCTGGCACTGAAGCTTTCTTT	CASSSGAGVAGTEAFF	.	16	TRBJ1-1	.	TRBV7-6
TGTGCCAGCAGCTTAGCCCTTCAGGAGGTAGCCAAAAACATTCAGTACTTC	CASSLALQEVAKNIQYF	.	17	TRBJ2-4	.	TRBV7-2
TGTGCCAGCAGCGTAGGTAAGGGGGCAGGCACTGAAGCTTTCTTT	CASSVGKGAGTEAFF	.	15	TRBJ1-1	TRBD1	TRBV9
TGTGCCACGAGAGGGAGGACTTGGCCCTACGAGCAGTACTTC	CATRGRTWPYEQYF	.	14	TRBJ2-7	.	TRBV5-4
TGCGCCAGCAGGTTTCGAGATACGCAGTATTTT	CASRFRDTQYF	.	11	TRBJ2-3	.	TRBV5-1
TGTGCCAGCAGCGCGTACAATGAGCAGTTCTTC	CASSAYNEQFF	.	11	TRBJ2-1	.	TRBV5-4
TGTGCCAGCAGTTTTAGCGGGAGTGATGAGCAGTTCTTC	CASSFSGSDEQFF	.	13	TRBJ2-1	TRBD2	TRBV28
TGTGCCAGCAGCGTAGGGGCGGCTAGCGGTTCCTACAATGAGCAGTTCTTC	CASSVGAASGSYNEQFF	.	17	TRBJ2-1	TRBD2	TRBV9
TGTGCCAGCAGTGAGGGGACACACTCTGGAAACACCATATATTTT	CASSEGTHSGNTIYF	.	15	TRBJ1-3	.	TRBV2
TGCAGCGTAGGGGACGGCTCCTACGAGCAGTACTTC	CSVGDGSYEQYF	.	12	TRBJ2-7	.	TRBV29-1
TGTGCCAGCAGTGCGGACACATATCAGCCCCAGCATTTT	CASSADTYQPQHF	.	13	TRBJ1-5	.	TRBV28
TGTGCCAGCTATTCTACTAGCGTCTCCTACGAGCAGTACTTC	CASYSTSVSYEQYF	.	14	TRBJ2-7	TRBD2	TRBV2
TGTGCCAGCTCACCACAGGGACCTCAAACTAATGAAAAACTGTTTTTT	CASSPQGPQTNEKLFF	.	16	TRBJ1-4	.	TRBV18
TGTGCCAGCAGCTTGGGACTAGAGTTCCCGTTCTTC	CASSLGLEFPFF	.	12	TRBJ2-1	TRBD2	TRBV7-2
TGTGCCAGCAGCTTAGCTGCGCGTGAGCAGTTCTTC	CASSLAAREQFF	.	12	TRBJ2-1	.	TRBV7-2
TGTGCCAGCAGTGATTACAATGAGCAGTTCTTC	CASSDYNEQFF	.	11	TRBJ2-1	.	TRBV11-3
TGCAGCGTTCGATTTCGTCAGGGGGGTGACGCGGGTGGGGCCAACGTCCTGACTTTC	CSVRFRQGGDAGGANVLTF	.	19	TRBJ2-6	.	TRBV29-1
TGCAGTGCGGCTAGCTCCTACGAGCAGTACTTC	CSAASSYEQYF	.	11	TRBJ2-7	.	TRBV20-1
TGTGCCAGTTCTCCGGGGGCTAGCGGGACCTACGAGCAGTACTTC	CASSPGASGTYEQYF	.	15	TRBJ2-7	TRBD2	TRBV19
TGCGCCAGCAGCGTGCTTGAGGGGCACGGCTACACCTTC	CASSVLEGHGYTF	few	13	TRBJ1-2	.	TRBV5-1
TGTGCCAGCAGTGAATCGAACCCTAACTATGGCTACACCTTC	CASSESNPNYGYTF	.	14	TRBJ1-2	.	TRBV25-1
TGCAGCGTTGCGGAGGGGTATAGCAATCAGCCCCAGCATTTT	CSVAEGYSNQPQHF	few	14	TRBJ1-5	.	TRBV29-1